These 27 T cell receptor beta chains originate from one sample sequenced in a study of shared clonotypes between healthy human individuals. Clones were sequenced by immunoSEQ multiplex PCR, and TCRdb holds only the in-frame ones, with some missing. The repertoire holds fewer than 1.6 million clones, with 98% as singletons. The sequenced sample consisted of naive CD4+ T cells sorted from blood. The subset: CD45RA+ positively selected. The receptors here all came from a man aged 25-45 years in good health.

The chain joins TRBV7-9 to TRBJ2-3, with D tentatively TRBD1 or TRBD2 (6 bases each). This CDR3 comprises 17 residues. Looked up from germline, CDR1 is SEHNR and CDR2 is FQNEAQ (reference sequence). Between the trimmed V and J ends, which lost 5 bases and 2 bases, there was a span of 20 bases. The CDR3: CASSLGPGDTYTDTQYF. CDR3 nucleotide sequence: TGTGCCAGCAGCCTAGGGCCGGGGGACACCTACACAGATACGCAGTATTTT.

The chain combines TRBV2 with TRBJ2-1; a weak D match, TRBD2 (6 bases). The V and J ends lost 6 bases and 7 bases respectively, with 25 bases between them. In germline, CDR1 is SNHLY, CDR2 FYNNEI. CDR3 length: 17 residues. The DNA for the CDR3 is TGTGCCAGCAGCCGCCCGGGACTCCCGGGGCGGGCGAATGAGCAGTTCTTC. As protein: CASSRPGLPGRANEQFF.

This chain connects TRBV28 to TRBJ1-5, with TRBD1 as a possible D gene (5 bases). The CDR3 consists of 14 residues. Deletions cut 5 bases from V and 2 bases from J, with 10 bases between. Germline V gives CDR1 MDHEN, CDR2 SYDVKM. The CDR3 DNA follows: TGTGCCAGCAGTCGGGGGATCGGCAATCAGCCCCAGCATTTT. Protein product: CASSRGIGNQPQHF.

The rearrangement joins TRBV7-9 to TRBJ2-1; D is unclear. The CDR3 runs 11 residues. The V and J ends lost 1 base and 12 bases respectively, with 7 bases between them. Germline CDR1 and CDR2: SEHNR and FQNEAQ (reference sequence). Written as DNA, the CDR3 is TGTGCCAGCAGCTTAGAGGAACGGCAGTTCTTC. Its translation is CASSLEERQFF.

This sequence joins TRBV11-3 and TRBJ2-7; 11 bases match TRBD2. Trimming at V came to 6 bases and at J to 0 bases, leaving 4 bases not matched to a gene. Germline assignment: CDR1 SGHNT and CDR2 YENEEA. This CDR3 has 15 residues. The CDR3 sequence: CASSLAGGNSYEQYF. The CDR3 DNA follows: TGTGCCAGCAGTCTAGCGGGAGGAAACTCCTACGAGCAGTACTTC.

V usage is TRBV5-5 and J usage is TRBJ1-3; D is perhaps TRBD1 (5 bases). The V gene's germline CDR1 is SGHKS and CDR2 YYEKEE (reference sequence). The CDR3 is made up of 15 amino acids. The ends were cut back, 3 bases at V and 0 bases at J, with 10 bases in the middle. The CDR3 nucleotides read TGTGCCAGCAGCTGGGACCGGAGCTCTGGAAACACCATATATTTT. Its translation is CASSWDRSSGNTIYF.

V is TRBV28 and J is TRBJ2-7; TRBD2 might be the D (5 bases). Per the germline V gene, CDR1 is MDHEN and CDR2 is SYDVKM. V lost 8 bases, J lost 5 bases, and 7 bases lay in between. The CDR3 sequence is 10 residues long. The CDR3 loop reads CASGLDEQYF. CDR3 nucleotide sequence: TGTGCCAGCGGACTGGACGAGCAGTACTTC.

This CDR3 reads CASRETAGGWNQPQHF. The CDR3 DNA reads TGTGCCAGCAGAGAAACCGCAGGGGGCTGGAATCAGCCCCAGCATTTT. This sequence joins TRBV6-1 and TRBJ1-5; 8 positions match TRBD1. In germline, CDR1 is MNHNS, CDR2 SASEGT. The CDR3 loop spans 16 amino acids. Trimming at V came to 6 bases and at J to 4 bases, leaving 11 bases not matched to a gene.

On this clone: A junction boundary mismatches the germline segment, possibly from a read error. The rearrangement uses TRBV20-1 and TRBJ2-7; possible D gene TRBD1, 6 bases. Germline CDR1 is DFQATT and CDR2 is SNEGSKA (reference sequence). There are 11 residues in the CDR3. The CDR3 region has the DNA TGCAGTGGTAGACAGGAGCACGAGCAGTACTTC. As protein: CSGRQEHEQYF.

The V and J genes are TRBV7-9 and TRBJ2-7; perhaps TRBD1 as D (6 bases). V lost 1 base, J lost 5 bases, and 15 bases lay in between. The CDR3 is 15 residues long. CDR1 and CDR2 from the germline V gene are SEHNR and FQNEAQ (reference sequence). CDR3 region: CASSLGVGAGDEQYF. Written as DNA, the CDR3 is TGTGCCAGCAGCTTAGGAGTGGGGGCAGGGGACGAGCAGTACTTC.

For this clone: The same CDR3 is also encoded by other DNA sequences in this sample. CDR3 protein: CASSLRQGGTGELFF. Here the CDR3 DNA reads TGTGCCAGCAGTCTCCGTCAGGGCGGGACCGGGGAGCTGTTTTTT. The chain couples TRBV27 to TRBJ2-2; D is perhaps TRBD1 or TRBD2 (5 bases each). V lost 5 bases and J lost 5, with 15 bases in between. CDR3 size: 15 residues. The germline gives CDR1 MNHEY, CDR2 SMNVEV (reference sequence).

The rearrangement joins TRBV20-1 to TRBJ2-3; D is uncertain. The CDR3 is 11 residues long. V lost 3 bases to trimming and J lost 5 bases, with 6 bases between them. Germline V lookup: CDR1 DFQATT, CDR2 SNEGSKA (reference sequence). The CDR3 protein is CSASFLDTQYF. The CDR3 coding sequence is TGCAGTGCTAGTTTCTTAGATACGCAGTATTTT.

V gene TRBV5-4 combines with J gene TRBJ2-1, with TRBD1 identical over 8 bases. V was clipped by 6 bases and J by 3 bases; unmatched bases: 2. This CDR3 is built from 13 residues. CDR1 is SGHNT and CDR2 is YYREEE in the germline V gene (reference sequence). The CDR3 spells CASKDRVYNEQFF. DNA for the CDR3: TGTGCCAGCAAGGACAGGGTCTACAATGAGCAGTTCTTC.

The rearrangement links TRBV7-2 to TRBJ2-7, with a tentative D call TRBD2 (5 bases). The CDR3 contains 14 residues. V was cut by 0 bases and J by 3 bases, with 9 bases left in between. The germline V gene has CDR1 SGHTA and CDR2 FQGNSA. CDR3: CASSLAGALYEQYF. The CDR3 nucleotides read TGTGCCAGCAGCTTAGCGGGAGCGCTCTACGAGCAGTACTTC.

This clone was counted a single time. This same CDR3 is encoded by further DNA sequences in the sample. The chain has TRBV5-4 and TRBJ2-7; D call uncertain. Between the trimmed V and J ends, which lost 2 bases and 3 bases, there was a span of 3 bases. In germline, CDR1 is SGHNT, CDR2 YYREEE (reference sequence). The CDR3 consists of 11 residues. The CDR3 reads CASSLYYEQYF. CDR3 DNA sequence: TGTGCCAGCAGCTTATACTACGAGCAGTACTTC. Full variable domain (missing parts from reference TRBV5-4 and TRBJ2-7): ETGVTQSPTHLIKTRGQQVTLRCSSQSGHNTVSWYQQALGQGPQFIFQYYREEENGRGNFPPRFSGLQFPNYSSELNVNALELDDSALYLCASSLYYEQYFGPGTRLTVT.

V gene TRBV5-6 combines with J gene TRBJ2-7; weak D call: TRBD1 (6 bases). The CDR3 spans 13 residues. Germline CDR1 reads SGHDT; CDR2 reads YYEEEE. V was pared by 4 bases and J by 4 bases, with 12 bases between. The CDR3 reads CASSQGLGYEQYF. The CDR3 DNA reads as TGTGCCAGCAGCCAGGGGTTGGGTTACGAGCAGTACTTC.

This clone was recorded once. The CDR3: CASSLDIQGAYEQYF. The CDR3 nucleotides read TGTGCCAGCAGCTTAGATATACAGGGGGCATACGAGCAGTACTTC. V gene TRBV11-2 combines with J gene TRBJ2-7; 9 nucleotides match TRBD1. After removal of 0 bases from V and 4 bases from J, the junction contained 4 bases not matched to a gene. This CDR3 comprises 15 residues. Germline CDR1 SGHAT, CDR2 FQNNGV.

The chain carries TRBV7-8 and TRBJ2-1; TRBD2 aligns across 12 bases. The germline V gene has CDR1 SGHVS and CDR2 FQNEAQ. This CDR3 is 14 amino acids long. The ends lost 7 bases at V and 9 bases at J; junction bases unmatched: 7. The CDR3 region is CASTRTSGTSEQFF. CDR3 bases: TGTGCCAGCACACGGACTAGCGGGACGAGTGAGCAGTTCTTC. Looking up the rest from reference TRBV7-8 and TRBJ2-1 gives the full variable domain: GAGVSQSPRYKVAKRGQDVALRCDPISGHVSLFWYQQALGQGPEFLTYFQNEAQLDKSGLPSDRFFAERPEGSVSTLKIQRTQQEDSAVYLCASTRTSGTSEQFFGPGTRLTVL.

The gene calls are TRBV5-1 and TRBJ2-5; maybe TRBD1 (6 bases). V was clipped by 4 bases and J by 1 base, with 11 bases between them. Germline lookup yields CDR1 SGHRS and CDR2 YFSETQ. The CDR3 sequence is 14 residues long. CDR3 region: CASSLDSLQETQYF. The CDR3 nucleotides read TGCGCCAGCAGCCTGGACAGTCTCCAAGAGACCCAGTACTTC. Complete variable domain (other parts from reference TRBV5-1 and TRBJ2-5): KAGVTQTPRYLIKTRGQQVTLSCSPISGHRSVSWYQQTPGQGLQFLFEYFSETQRNKGNFPGRFSGRQFSNSRSEMNVSTLELGDSALYLCASSLDSLQETQYFGPGTRLLVL.

Points on this clone: This sample also contains other DNA sequences that code for the same CDR3. The genes are TRBV7-9 and TRBJ2-7, with 7 bases identical to TRBD1. With 5 bases clipped from V and 2 bases from J, the junction kept 3 bases outside the gene matches. The CDR3 is 13 amino acids. Looked up from germline, CDR1 is SEHNR and CDR2 is FQNEAQ (reference sequence). This chain's CDR3 is CASSRGGPYEQYF. The CDR3 coding sequence is TGTGCCAGCAGCCGAGGGGGCCCCTACGAGCAGTACTTC.

The count of this clone is one. The chain is built from TRBV6-1 and TRBJ1-1; D not resolved. CDR3 length equals 13 residues. CDR1 is MNHNS, CDR2 SASEGT, per germline. Trimming left V 7 bases short and J 5 bases short, with 14 bases between. The CDR3 region is CASTLLGGTEAFF. CDR3 in DNA: TGTGCCAGCACCTTACTCGGAGGGACTGAAGCTTTCTTT.

This clone was observed a single time. J is TRBJ1-5 and V is TRBV19; the match to TRBD1 covers 8 bases. The ends lost 5 bases at V and 5 bases at J; junction bases unmatched: 11. The CDR3 is made up of 16 amino acids. Germline values: CDR1 LNHDA, CDR2 SQIVND (reference sequence). As DNA, the CDR3 is TGTGCCAGTAGTGGGGGGTGGGACAGGACGGATCAGCCCCAGCATTTT. This sequence encodes CASSGGWDRTDQPQHF.

The chain couples TRBV7-8 to TRBJ2-1; D may be TRBD2 (5 bases). The CDR3 is 13 residues long. CDR1 and CDR2 from the germline V gene are SGHVS and FQNEAQ. Trimming stripped 3 bases from V and 5 bases from J, with 8 bases between. CDR3 region: CASSFLGDNEQFF. The CDR3, as DNA: TGTGCCAGCAGCTTTTTGGGAGACAATGAGCAGTTCTTC.

The chain carries TRBV5-1 and TRBJ1-2; no clear D. The V end lost 3 bases, the J end lost 4 bases, and 10 bases lay between the germline ends. Germline assignment: CDR1 SGHRS and CDR2 YFSETQ. CDR3 length equals 13 residues. As DNA, the CDR3 is TGCGCCAGCAGCTCGGGGAACTTCTATGGCTACACCTTC. It yields the protein CASSSGNFYGYTF.

This chain uses TRBV4-1 with TRBJ1-1; 11 nucleotides match TRBD1. V lost 4 bases and J lost 0; bases outside the gene matches: 7. In germline, CDR1 is MGHRA, CDR2 YSYEKL. The CDR3 consists of 17 residues. CDR3 protein: CASSPFGQGAMNTEAFF. DNA of the CDR3: TGCGCCAGCAGCCCGTTCGGACAGGGGGCCATGAACACTGAAGCTTTCTTT.

The chain carries TRBV7-2 and TRBJ1-2; TRBD1 might be the D (6 bases). The CDR3 consists of 15 residues. V was pared by 6 bases and J by 5 bases, with 19 bases between. Germline V gene lookup returns CDR1 SGHTA and CDR2 FQGNSA. In nucleotides, the CDR3 is TGTGCCAGCAGTTACCGCCGGGACATCCTATATGGCTACACCTTC. Its translation is CASSYRRDILYGYTF.

The V and J genes are TRBV12-5 and TRBJ1-2; the D is unclear. The CDR3 runs 13 residues. Germline V gene lookup returns CDR1 LGHNT and CDR2 FRNRAP. Trimming took 3 bases from V and 7 from J, leaving 12 bases between them. As DNA, the CDR3 is TGTGCTAGTGGTTTAGGGCAGGCTGGTGGCTACACCTTC. Its protein product is CASGLGQAGGYTF.